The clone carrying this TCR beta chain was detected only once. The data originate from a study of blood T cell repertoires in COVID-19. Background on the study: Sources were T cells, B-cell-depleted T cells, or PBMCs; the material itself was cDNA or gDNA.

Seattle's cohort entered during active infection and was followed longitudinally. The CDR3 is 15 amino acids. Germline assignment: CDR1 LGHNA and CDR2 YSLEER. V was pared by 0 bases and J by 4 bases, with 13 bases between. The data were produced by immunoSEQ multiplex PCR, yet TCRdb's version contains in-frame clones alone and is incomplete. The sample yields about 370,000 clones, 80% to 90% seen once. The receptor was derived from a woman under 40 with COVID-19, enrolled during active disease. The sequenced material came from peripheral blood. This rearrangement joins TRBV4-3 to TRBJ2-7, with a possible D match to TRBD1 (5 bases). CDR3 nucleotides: TGCGCCAGCAGCCAAGAATTGACATCAGGGTACGAGCAGTACTTC. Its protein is CASSQELTSGYEQYF.